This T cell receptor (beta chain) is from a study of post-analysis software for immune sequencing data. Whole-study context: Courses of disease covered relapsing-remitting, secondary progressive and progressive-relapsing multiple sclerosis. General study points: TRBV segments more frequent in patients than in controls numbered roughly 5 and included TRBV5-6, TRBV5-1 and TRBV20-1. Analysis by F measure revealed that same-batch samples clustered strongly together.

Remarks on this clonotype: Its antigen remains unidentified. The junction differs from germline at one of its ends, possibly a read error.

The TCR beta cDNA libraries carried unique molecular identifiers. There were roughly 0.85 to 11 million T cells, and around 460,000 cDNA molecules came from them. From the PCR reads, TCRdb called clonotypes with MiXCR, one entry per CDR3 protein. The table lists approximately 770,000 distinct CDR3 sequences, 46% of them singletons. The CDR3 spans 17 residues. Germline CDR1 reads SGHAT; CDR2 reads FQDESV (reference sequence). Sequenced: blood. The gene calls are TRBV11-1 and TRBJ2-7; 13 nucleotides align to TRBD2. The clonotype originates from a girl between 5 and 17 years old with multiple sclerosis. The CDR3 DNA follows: TGTGCCGGCAGCCCTGGGACTAGCGGGATTCGGACCTACGAGCAGTACTTC. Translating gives CAGSPGTSGIRTYEQYF.